Listed below are T cell receptor beta chains from one sample, sequenced in a study of vaccination and CD4 T cells after COVID-19. TCRdb reanalysed the PCR reads using MiXCR and keeps one entry per CDR3 protein. Altogether 8,800 or so distinct CDR3 sequences are present, around 48% being singletons, with the ten largest covering 15% to 20%. For these TCRs, the target antigens are not known. The sequencing input was CD4+ T cells from blood, cultured in vitro. The origin of the receptors is a human donor in good health. Each CDR3 is given with its conserved first and last residue. D genes are given only for firm matches. A row's size may be missing; if present it is once, few, many or a size class.

V	D	size	J	DNA	CDR3
TRBV20-1	TRBD2	few	TRBJ2-1	TGCAGTGCTAGGGATGCTAGCGGGAGAAGAAGGTCCTACAATGAGCAGTTCTTC	CSARDASGRRRSYNEQFF
TRBV15	.	few	TRBJ2-7	TGTGCCACCAGCAGTCGGGGAAGTAACTACGAGCAGTACTTC	CATSSRGSNYEQYF
TRBV27	.	.	TRBJ2-7	TGTGCCAGCAGGGGGGGGGGCGTCGGCTCCTACGAGCAGTACTTC	CASRGGGVGSYEQYF
TRBV30	TRBD1	large	TRBJ2-3	TGTGCCTGGAGAAACCCGACAGGGAAAGGATATTTT	CAWRNPTGKGYF
TRBV11-2	.	.	TRBJ2-5	TGTGCCACCTGCAGGGGAGTACAAGAGACCCAGTACTTC	CATCRGVQETQYF
TRBV2	.	few	TRBJ2-5	TGTGCCAGCAGGGTAGGACTCGTCCGCCAAGAGACCCAGTACTTC	CASRVGLVRQETQYF
TRBV7-6	.	.	TRBJ2-1	TGTGCCAGCAGCCCGAGTAGGGGTTCCTACAATGAGCAGTTCTTC	CASSPSRGSYNEQFF
TRBV27	.	.	TRBJ1-6	TGTGCCAGCAGTCCCCTCCGGGGATCGTCCTATAATTCACCCCTCCACTTT	CASSPLRGSSYNSPLHF
TRBV6-1	TRBD1	.	TRBJ2-2	TGTGCCAGCAGCCGCCGGACAGGGGGGTTCACCGGGGAGCTGTTTTTT	CASSRRTGGFTGELFF
TRBV20-1	.	.	TRBJ1-6	TGCAGTGCTAGAGATCAGGGACAACCCCTCCACTTT	CSARDQGQPLHF
TRBV7-8	TRBD2	.	TRBJ2-7	TGTGCCAGCGATGGGAGGGCCTCAAAAAATGGGCAGTACTTC	CASDGRASKNGQYF
TRBV5-4	TRBD2	.	TRBJ2-3	TGTGCCAGCAGCCGGACTAGCGCTGTCACAGATACGCAGTATTTT	CASSRTSAVTDTQYF
TRBV6-1	TRBD1	.	TRBJ2-2	TGTGCCAGCACCTCAGGACAGGGGAGTAACACCGGGGAGCTGTTTTTT	CASTSGQGSNTGELFF
TRBV5-1	.	.	TRBJ1-6	TGCGCCAGCAGCATGGACAGTGCTAATTCACCCCTCCACTTT	CASSMDSANSPLHF
TRBV6-1	.	.	TRBJ2-5	TGTGCCAGCAGTACCCTCACCCGAGGCACGGGGGAGACCCAGTACTTC	CASSTLTRGTGETQYF
TRBV7-2	.	few	TRBJ2-5	TGTGCCAGCAGCTTAGCCGCTGCGCAGCAAGAGACCCAGTACTTC	CASSLAAAQQETQYF
TRBV11-3	TRBD2	once	TRBJ2-2	TGTGCCAGCAGCTCCGGACTAGCGGGAGCCAGGAACACCGGGGAGCTGTTTTTT	CASSSGLAGARNTGELFF
TRBV12-3/TRBV12-4	TRBD1	.	TRBJ2-7	TGTGCCAGCAGCTCCCCGGGACAGCCTGGCGAGCAGTACTTC	CASSSPGQPGEQYF
TRBV6-1	TRBD1	few	TRBJ2-1	TGTGCCAGCAGTGAGGGGACAGGGGACGAAACTGAGCAGTTCTTC	CASSEGTGDETEQFF
TRBV30	.	.	TRBJ1-5	TGTGCCTGGAGTGTACTAGGTAGCAATCAGCCCCAGCATTTT	CAWSVLGSNQPQHF
TRBV15	.	.	TRBJ2-5	TGTGCCACCAGCAGAGATCGAGGGGGGGCCTCCGGAGAGACCCAGTACTTC	CATSRDRGGASGETQYF
TRBV7-9	.	.	TRBJ2-2	TGTGCCAGCAGCTTAGGTGGGGGCCGAACGAAGGCCGGGGAGCTGTTTTTT	CASSLGGGRTKAGELFF
TRBV27	.	.	TRBJ2-3	TGTGCCAGCAGGCGGGTAGCCGGGGAGTGGTTCTCTAGCACAGATACGCAGTATTTT	CASRRVAGEWFSSTDTQYF
TRBV5-4	.	.	TRBJ2-1	TGTGCCAGCAGCTTGGTTAACGATGAGCAGTTCTTC	CASSLVNDEQFF
TRBV15	TRBD2	.	TRBJ2-1	TGTGCCACCAGCAGAGAAACAGCGGGAGGGCCCTACAATGAGCAGTTCTTC	CATSRETAGGPYNEQFF
TRBV6-2/TRBV6-3	TRBD1	few	TRBJ1-5	TGTGCCAGCAGTTCCTTTGTATTCGGACAGGGAAACCAGCCCCAGCATTTT	CASSSFVFGQGNQPQHF
TRBV7-2	.	.	TRBJ1-2	TGTGCCAGCAGCCACCGCTCGGAGGGAACGCGACAATACACCTTC	CASSHRSEGTRQYTF
TRBV20-1	.	.	TRBJ2-5	TGCAGTGCCTCCCAGGGGGGCTTCCAAGAGACCCAGTACTTC	CSASQGGFQETQYF
TRBV19	.	few	TRBJ2-1	TGTGCCAGTAACCTTAGAGGGGTTAACAATGAGCAGTTCTTC	CASNLRGVNNEQFF
TRBV27	.	.	TRBJ1-3	TGTGCCAGCAGTTTGGCCCCGGGCGTGGGAAACACCATATATTTT	CASSLAPGVGNTIYF
TRBV27	.	.	TRBJ1-2	TGTGCCAGCAGTTTAGTGGGGGGCTGGGATGGCTACACCTTC	CASSLVGGWDGYTF
TRBV29-1	.	.	TRBJ2-1	TGCAGCGTTCTAAGGACAGCCCAGGGGCAGTTCTTC	CSVLRTAQGQFF
TRBV4-3	TRBD1	few	TRBJ1-2	TGCGCCAGCAGCCAAGATAGGACAGGGAACTTTAACTATGGCTACACCTTC	CASSQDRTGNFNYGYTF
TRBV6-2/TRBV6-3	TRBD1	.	TRBJ1-2	TGTGCCATCTCTTGGGGACAGGCCCCCTATGGCTACACCTTC	CAISWGQAPYGYTF
TRBV20-1	TRBD1	.	TRBJ1-2	TGCAGTGCCAGGGAGGGGGACAGGGTGCAAGGCTACACCTTC	CSAREGDRVQGYTF
TRBV28	.	.	TRBJ2-7	TGTGCCAGCAGTTCCAGGGGTTACGAGCAGTACTTC	CASSSRGYEQYF
TRBV6-5	.	.	TRBJ2-7	TGTGCCAGCAGTTACTCCCTATCCTACGAGCAGTACTTC	CASSYSLSYEQYF
TRBV19	.	.	TRBJ2-6	TGTGCCAGTAGTATCATATATCGTCAGGGCTCTGGGGCCAACGTCCTGACTTTC	CASSIIYRQGSGANVLTF
TRBV5-1	.	.	TRBJ2-5	TGCGCCAGCAGCCGACCGGGGGTCCAAGAGACCCAGTACTTC	CASSRPGVQETQYF
TRBV2	TRBD1	.	TRBJ1-1	TGTGCCAGCAGTATGGACAGGCGGAACACTGAAGCTTTCTTT	CASSMDRRNTEAFF
TRBV10-3	.	.	TRBJ2-1	TGTGCCATCAGTGAGGGGCACAATGAGCAGTTCTTC	CAISEGHNEQFF
TRBV14	TRBD1	.	TRBJ2-7	TGTGCCAGCAAACAGGGACAGTTTTCCGAGCAGTACTTC	CASKQGQFSEQYF
TRBV19	.	.	TRBJ1-5	TGTGCCAGTAGTTTTGGGGCTGAGCAGCCCCAGCATTTT	CASSFGAEQPQHF